The entry below gives a single T cell receptor beta chain sequence along with its context. Its antigen is not known. These data belong to a study of human T cells and chemical hapten exposure. As for the study in general: Alopecia universalis, totalis or areata was present in patients who were mostly female. Small discrepancies in pooled library volume mainly accounted for the varying TCR yields per sample.

This CDR3 contains 16 residues. Trimming removed 4 bases at V and 1 base at J, with 15 bases between. Germline V gene lookup returns CDR1 SGHTA and CDR2 FQGNSA. As handled by the study authors: Counts of TCRs in each sample centred on a median of around 96,000 and extended from about 20,000 to 690,000. TCRdb recomputed calls from the RACE reads with MiXCR, one row per CDR3 protein. The V and J calls here are based on TCRdb, not the publication. The sample has about 110,000 distinct CDR3 sequences; 9% to 15% are singletons. Study results and caveats: High-frequency TCRs, those above 1 in 1000, stayed the same after DPC sensitization.

Time point denoted: pre-sensitization, week 0. As for treatment: therapeutic diphenylcyclopropenone sensitization with weekly scalp DPC. Specimen: whole blood, collected in connection with sensitization to the hapten diphenylcyclopropenone (DPC). The receptor was isolated from a woman aged 50 to 60 with alopecia areata. Some clones in this sample may be carry-over from other donors' samples. This chain uses TRBV7-2 with TRBJ2-3; weak D call: TRBD1 (5 bases). The DNA for the CDR3 is TGTGCCAGCAGCTCTTCGACAGCCCCCGGCACAGATACGCAGTATTTT. Encoded protein: CASSSSTAPGTDTQYF.